The present entry profiles one T cell receptor (beta chain) with its context. The sample is drawn from a study of blood T cell repertoires in COVID-19. As for the study in general: Whether acute or convalescent, the COVID-19 samples came from the United States, Italy and Spain.

In the authors' methods: Reference gene primer amplification yielded estimated nucleated cell counts. Here immunoSEQ multiplex PCR was the method, and the copy in TCRdb shows in-frame clones only, minus some. The V and J calls and clone size come from that table; D and trimming were worked out from the DNA. The data contain approximately 210,000 clones, roughly 80% of them seen just once; the ten biggest clones take up roughly 7%. The Seattle patients, enrolled during active infection, were followed longitudinally. Material: peripheral blood. The receptor was derived from an elderly woman with COVID-19, enrolled during active disease.

The CDR3 nucleotides read TGTGCCAGCAGCCAGGTCATGGGGAGAAGCTCCTACGAGCAGTACTTC. Its protein is CASSQVMGRSSYEQYF. J is TRBJ2-7 and V is TRBV4-2; perhaps TRBD2 as D (5 bases). Germline V gene sequence: CDR1 LGHNA, CDR2 YNFKEQ. The V gene lost 3 bases and the J gene lost 0 bases, with 15 bases spanning the gap. The CDR3 has 16 residues.